The table lists the clone carrying this TCR beta chain with a few counts. Its antigen is currently unknown. Original processing notes: The study took CDR3 differences across clinicopathological groups and made a distant-metastasis classifier for papillary thyroid cancer from them. MiXCR reprocessed the PCR reads for TCRdb. Clone size and V and J calls follow TCRdb, not the original study. The sample includes about 38,000 clones, around 47% of them seen just once. This sample was included in a study of metastatic and nonmetastatic thyroid tumors. Overall study findings and caveats: Versus benign nodules, malignant thyroid tumors reportedly had significantly higher TCR beta diversity, in blood and tumor.

CDR1 and CDR2 (germline): DFQATT, SNEGSKA (reference sequence). The CDR3 totals 15 residues. V dropped 8 bases and J dropped 7; count of bases not matched to a gene: 15. All patients were untreated before thyroid surgery. Material for sequencing was tumor tissue. This receptor was obtained from a male donor with papillary thyroid cancer or a benign thyroid nodule (not recorded which). Some clones in this sample may be carry-over from other donors' samples. This chain links TRBV20-1 with TRBJ2-1; 9 bases are a match to TRBD1. The CDR3 loop reads CSPLVHRGLGNEQFF. CDR3 sequence (DNA): TGCAGTCCACTAGTCCACAGGGGGCTAGGGAATGAGCAGTTCTTC.